This passage covers 27 T cell receptor beta chains from one sample sequenced in a study of shared clonotypes between healthy human individuals. The naive CD8 subset, CD45RO-negative cells positively selected for CCR7, excluded terminally differentiated effector memory CD45RA+ cells. Using immunoSEQ multiplex PCR, the repertoire was profiled, and TCRdb retains in-frame clones only, with some absent. The sample records around 2,000,000 clones, roughly 95% being singletons. Sample: naive CD8+ T cells sorted from blood. These receptors were obtained from a man aged 18 to 35 in good health.

The genes are TRBV11-2 and TRBJ2-5, with 8 bases lining up with TRBD1. The length of the CDR3 is 14 residues. CDR1 is SGHAT, CDR2 FQNNGV, per germline. V dropped 6 bases and J dropped 4; count of bases not matched to a gene: 7. The CDR3 DNA reads as TGTGCCAGCAGGCCCACAGGGGGACTAGAGACCCAGTACTTC. This encodes CASRPTGGLETQYF.

Comment on this clone: The same CDR3 can be traced to other DNA sequences in this sample. The gene calls are TRBV9 and TRBJ2-7; D is possibly TRBD1 or TRBD2 (5 bases each). The CDR3 is 14 residues long. The germline V gene encodes CDR1 SGDLS and CDR2 YYNGEE. The V gene lost 0 bases and the J gene lost 1 base, with 8 bases spanning the gap. The CDR3 spells CASSVGDVSYEQYF. CDR3 sequence (DNA): TGTGCCAGCAGCGTAGGGGACGTTTCCTACGAGCAGTACTTC. The full variable domain, its missing parts supplied by reference TRBV9 and TRBJ2-7, is DSGVTQTPKHLITATGQRVTLRCSPRSGDLSVYWYQQSLDQGLQFLIQYYNGEERAKGNILERFSAQQFPDLHSELNLSSLELGDSALYFCASSVGDVSYEQYFGPGTRLTVT.

The rearrangement joins TRBV19 to TRBJ2-7; 7 positions agree with TRBD2. Germline CDR1 is LNHDA and CDR2 is SQIVND (reference sequence). The CDR3 extends over 13 amino acids. Germline trimming cut 4 bases from V and 2 bases from J; bases unmatched to any gene: 2. The CDR3 DNA reads as TGTGCCAGTAGTAGCGCGGGAGCCTACGAGCAGTACTTC. The encoded protein is CASSSAGAYEQYF.

V and J are TRBV19 and TRBJ2-1, with D possibly being TRBD1 (6 bases). The V gene's germline CDR1 is LNHDA and CDR2 SQIVND (reference sequence). The CDR3 has 14 residues. V dropped 2 bases and J dropped 7 bases, with 12 bases sitting between them. The CDR3 bases are TGTGCCAGTAGTATACCCGGGACACTTAATGAGCAGTTCTTC. It is translated as CASSIPGTLNEQFF.

This clone was counted once. The same CDR3 arises from other DNA sequences in this sample as well. CDR3 bases: TGTGCCAGCAGCACGGGACCACAAGAGACCCAGTACTTC. Its protein is CASSTGPQETQYF. The chain combines TRBV21-1 with TRBJ2-5. TRBV21-1 is a pseudogene segment. The CDR3 extends over 13 amino acids.

The chain carries TRBV5-4 and TRBJ2-7; a possible D gene is TRBD1 (6 bases). The CDR3 is made up of 14 amino acids. V shed 3 bases and J shed 4 bases, with 14 bases lying between them. Germline lookup yields CDR1 SGHNT and CDR2 YYREEE (reference sequence). CDR3 nucleotides: TGTGCCAGCAGCTATGACAGGACGTCATACGAGCAGTACTTC. It encodes CASSYDRTSYEQYF.

Points on this clone: Other DNA variants within this sample encode the same CDR3. The rearrangement links TRBV27 to TRBJ2-1; D may be TRBD2 (5 bases). There are 14 residues in the CDR3. Trimming took off 3 bases at V and 1 base at J, with 7 bases between the two ends. CDR1 and CDR2 from the germline V gene are MNHEY and SMNVEV (reference sequence). The CDR3 region has the DNA TGTGCCAGCAGTTTTGGCGGGTCCTACAATGAGCAGTTCTTC. Translated, it gives CASSFGGSYNEQFF.

The rearrangement uses TRBV4-1 and TRBJ1-5; D unclear. This CDR3 is built from 15 residues. Looked up from germline, CDR1 is MGHRA and CDR2 is YSYEKL. V lost 1 base, J lost 0 bases, and 7 bases lay in between. Here the CDR3 DNA reads TGCGCCAGCAGCCAAGGTATCCTTAGCAATCAGCCCCAGCATTTT. Translating gives CASSQGILSNQPQHF.

CDR3 protein: CASSLGAWLGYEQYF. Written as DNA, the CDR3 is TGTGCCAGCAGCTTAGGAGCCTGGCTGGGTTACGAGCAGTACTTC. The V call is TRBV7-2, the J call TRBJ2-7, with D unresolved. Germline CDR1 and CDR2: SGHTA and FQGNSA. V dropped 1 base and J dropped 4 bases, with 14 bases sitting between them. The CDR3 is made up of 15 amino acids.

The chain couples TRBV13 to TRBJ2-3; TRBD2 aligns across 14 bases. The V segment lost 6 bases and the J segment 4 bases; nucleotides outside the gene matches: 3. The V gene's germline CDR1 is PRHDT and CDR2 FYEKMQ (reference sequence). There are 15 residues in the CDR3. This chain's CDR3 is CASRWTSGGSDTQYF. CDR3 in DNA: TGTGCCAGCAGATGGACTAGCGGGGGGTCAGATACGCAGTATTTT.

The chain is built from TRBV10-3 and TRBJ2-3, with 10 bases aligning to TRBD2. The ends lost 3 bases at V and 2 bases at J; junction bases unmatched: 5. In germline, CDR1 is ENHRY, CDR2 SYGVKD. CDR3 length: 16 residues. This CDR3 is CAISDPSGGPTDTQYF. The CDR3, as DNA: TGTGCCATCAGTGATCCTAGCGGGGGACCCACAGATACGCAGTATTTT.

This rearrangement joins TRBV19 to TRBJ1-5; the match to TRBD1 covers 11 bases. The CDR3 length is 19 residues. The J segment lost 0 bases and the V segment lost 6 bases, leaving 13 bases of the junction unmatched. Germline-derived CDR1 and CDR2 are LNHDA and SQIVND (reference sequence). As DNA, the CDR3 is TGTGCCAGTAGCACCCCGGGGGGGACAGGGGGTTATAGCAATCAGCCCCAGCATTTT. It translates to CASSTPGGTGGYSNQPQHF.

Here the CDR3 DNA reads TGTGCCAGTGGGGACAGGGAAGGGCTCGAGACCCAGTACTTC. This codes for CASGDREGLETQYF. The chain has TRBV19 and TRBJ2-5; TRBD1 matches 9 bases. CDR3 length: 14 amino acids. The junction had 9 bases not matched to a gene; V was cut back by 8 bases and J by 5 bases. Germline CDR1 and CDR2: LNHDA and SQIVND (reference sequence).

The chain recombines TRBV21-1 with TRBJ1-4. TRBV21-1 is flagged as a pseudogene. The length of the CDR3 is 14 residues. The CDR3 region is CASTGGHDNEKLFF. The DNA of the CDR3 is TGTGCCAGCACTGGGGGGCACGATAATGAAAAACTGTTTTTT.

This chain uses TRBV27 with TRBJ2-7; D is perhaps TRBD2 (5 bases). This CDR3 contains 16 residues. Germline V gene lookup returns CDR1 MNHEY and CDR2 SMNVEV (reference sequence). Trimming pared 1 base from V and 0 bases from J, leaving 13 bases between. In DNA, the CDR3 is TGTGCCAGCAGTTTATGGACTGGTGCGAGCTCCTACGAGCAGTACTTC. This codes for CASSLWTGASSYEQYF.

The rearrangement uses TRBV9 and TRBJ2-1; TRBD2 agrees at 12 bases. Germline V lookup: CDR1 SGDLS, CDR2 YYNGEE. This CDR3 region has 16 residues. Trimming removed 2 bases from V and 5 bases from J; junction bases left unmatched: 5. The CDR3 DNA is TGTGCCAGCAGCGTCGGACTAGCGGGGAAAAACAATGAGCAGTTCTTC. It is translated as CASSVGLAGKNNEQFF. Full variable domain (remainder filled in from reference TRBV9 and TRBJ2-1): DSGVTQTPKHLITATGQRVTLRCSPRSGDLSVYWYQQSLDQGLQFLIQYYNGEERAKGNILERFSAQQFPDLHSELNLSSLELGDSALYFCASSVGLAGKNNEQFFGPGTRLTVL.

The gene calls are TRBV5-6 and TRBJ1-2; D is perhaps TRBD1 (5 bases). Germline CDR1 is SGHDT and CDR2 is YYEEEE. V lost 3 bases and J 4 bases, leaving 7 bases between the germline ends. This CDR3 has 12 residues. For the CDR3, the DNA is TGTGCCAGCAGCTCGGGGCTCTATGGCTACACCTTC. Protein product: CASSSGLYGYTF.

The chain recombines TRBV11-1 with TRBJ1-3; a weak D match, TRBD1 (5 bases). Trimming removed 5 bases at V and 8 bases at J, with 13 bases between. The CDR3 length is 13 residues. Germline V gives CDR1 SGHAT, CDR2 FQDESV (reference sequence). The CDR3 region is CASSETGTDTIYF. The DNA of the CDR3 is TGTGCCAGCAGCGAAACGGGGACGGACACCATATATTTT.

The chain recombines TRBV4-1 with TRBJ2-5; D is perhaps TRBD2 (5 bases). The CDR3 contains 14 residues. V shed 2 bases and J shed 3 bases, with 10 bases lying between them. The germline CDR1 and CDR2 sequences are MGHRA and YSYEKL. The CDR3 region is CASSQNFGEETQYF. The CDR3 nucleotides are TGCGCCAGCAGCCAAAACTTCGGGGAAGAGACCCAGTACTTC.

The chain combines TRBV6-5 with TRBJ2-5, with 7 bases fitting TRBD2. Germline V CDR1 and CDR2: MNHEY, SVGAGI. The V gene end was trimmed by 6 bases and the J gene end by 2 bases; junction bases not matched to a gene: 3. This CDR3 contains 13 residues. The chain's CDR3 is CASSPGGQETQYF. CDR3 DNA sequence: TGTGCCAGCAGCCCCGGGGGGCAAGAGACCCAGTACTTC.

The rearrangement joins TRBV2 to TRBJ2-4; D could derive from TRBD1 or TRBD2 (6 bases each). Per germline, CDR1 SNHLY and CDR2 FYNNEI. The V end lost 2 bases, the J end lost 8 bases, and 13 bases lay between the germline ends. The CDR3 is 14 amino acids. CDR3 sequence reads: CASSEWGAGDIQYF. In DNA, the CDR3 is TGTGCCAGCAGTGAATGGGGGGCTGGGGACATTCAGTACTTC.

CDR3 sequence reads: CASSSGPWGNTEAFF. The CDR3 DNA reads as TGTGCCAGCAGTTCCGGACCCTGGGGGAACACTGAAGCTTTCTTT. The chain recombines TRBV27 with TRBJ1-1; no firm D call. There are 15 residues in the CDR3. CDR1 MNHEY and CDR2 SMNVEV come from the germline V gene (reference sequence). V was trimmed by 4 bases and J by 1 base, leaving 13 bases between them.

J is TRBJ1-5 and V is TRBV18; a weak D match, TRBD1 (5 bases). CDR3 length equals 15 residues. Trimming cost V 2 bases and J 3 bases, with 11 bases left between them. CDR1 and CDR2 from the germline V gene are KGHSH and LQKENI. In DNA form, the CDR3 reads TGTGCCAGCTCACCAGGGCAGGGTCCCAATCAGCCCCAGCATTTT. Its translation is CASSPGQGPNQPQHF.

J is TRBJ2-3 and V is TRBV27; D call uncertain. Germline lookup yields CDR1 MNHEY and CDR2 SMNVEV (reference sequence). Trimming removed 3 bases at V and 0 bases at J, with 13 bases between. This CDR3 has 16 amino acids. CDR3 in DNA: TGTGCCAGCAGTTTCCAGACTCCAATGAGCACAGATACGCAGTATTTT. Residues: CASSFQTPMSTDTQYF.

The chain recombines TRBV19 with TRBJ2-7; D remains unclear. Germline values: CDR1 LNHDA, CDR2 SQIVND (reference sequence). V lost 5 bases, J lost 2 bases, and 10 bases lay in between. This CDR3 region has 13 residues. This CDR3 is CASSEASPYEQYF. CDR3 nucleotides: TGTGCCAGTAGTGAGGCCTCCCCCTACGAGCAGTACTTC.

The V gene is TRBV27, the J gene TRBJ2-2; TRBD1 matches 10 bases. CDR3 length: 14 amino acids. The V and J ends lost 5 bases and 6 bases, in that order; junction bases with no gene match: 3. Germline CDR1 and CDR2: MNHEY and SMNVEV (reference sequence). Written as DNA, the CDR3 is TGTGCCAGCAGTACCGGGACAGGGGCCGGGGAGCTGTTTTTT. Translated, it gives CASSTGTGAGELFF.

This chain uses TRBV10-3 with TRBJ2-7; 7 positions agree with TRBD2. This CDR3 spans 16 amino acids. Germline V gene sequence: CDR1 ENHRY, CDR2 SYGVKD. V lost 3 bases, J lost 0 bases, and 8 bases stayed unmatched. The CDR3 spells CAISDLGEGLSYEQYF. CDR3 nucleotides: TGTGCCATCAGTGACCTGGGGGAGGGCCTCTCCTACGAGCAGTACTTC.